Sequencing of this TCR beta chain was carried out in a study of T cells in narcolepsy. Turning to the study itself: Patients with NT1 or NT2 and healthy control donors were enrolled. Overall study findings and caveats: Autoreactive clone sequences were missing from some blood memory CD4+ repertoires. Autoreactive HCRT-specific and TRIB2-specific clonotypes were marked in same-patient CSF-versus-blood CD4+ comparisons. Blood of same and different patients, but not healthy controls, reportedly held recurring autoreactive clonotypes.

Regarding this clone: Antigen specificity is unknown.

The CDR3 sequence is 13 residues long. Germline CDR1 is MNHEY and CDR2 is SVGAGI. V lost 6 bases to trimming and J lost 8 bases, with 16 bases between them. Using immunoSEQ multiplex PCR, the repertoire was profiled, and TCRdb retains in-frame clones only, with some absent. The sample lists approximately 38,000 clones, approximately 86% occurring once. This clonotype originated in a human donor with narcolepsy. Source material: CD45RA- memory CD4+ T cells from PBMCs. The chain combines TRBV6-5 with TRBJ1-2; weak D call: TRBD1 (6 bases). The CDR3 DNA reads as TGTGCCAGCAGGGCCCCACAGGGCAGAGGCTACACCTTC. Its translation is CASRAPQGRGYTF.